Detailed here is one T cell receptor (beta chain). This specimen comes from a study of blood T cell repertoires in COVID-19. V lost 5 bases to trimming and J lost 7 bases, with 15 bases between them. In germline, CDR1 is SGHAT, CDR2 FQNNGV. CDR3 size: 15 residues. In terms of age and location, participants ranged from about 18 to 95 years and lived in under 30 US areas. Sequenced by immunoSEQ multiplex PCR; TCRdb stores in-frame clones only, minus some. The data contain 200,000 to 250,000 clones, roughly nine tenths of them singletons. This clonotype originated in a woman in her twenties or thirties who had recovered from COVID-19. The sample comprised PBMCs or T cells enriched from blood (not recorded which). The chain is built from TRBV11-2 and TRBJ1-6; perhaps TRBD1 as D (6 bases). CDR3 nucleotide sequence: TGTGCCAGCAGCATAAGACAGGTTTCAAATTCACCCCTCCACTTT. Translating it yields CASSIRQVSNSPLHF. The variable domain in full, completed from reference TRBV11-2 and TRBJ1-6, reads EAGVAQSPRYKIIEKRQSVAFWCNPISGHATLYWYQQILGQGPKLLIQFQNNGVVDDSQLPKDRFSAERLKGVDSTLKIQPAKLEDSAVYLCASSIRQVSNSPLHFGNGTRLTVT.